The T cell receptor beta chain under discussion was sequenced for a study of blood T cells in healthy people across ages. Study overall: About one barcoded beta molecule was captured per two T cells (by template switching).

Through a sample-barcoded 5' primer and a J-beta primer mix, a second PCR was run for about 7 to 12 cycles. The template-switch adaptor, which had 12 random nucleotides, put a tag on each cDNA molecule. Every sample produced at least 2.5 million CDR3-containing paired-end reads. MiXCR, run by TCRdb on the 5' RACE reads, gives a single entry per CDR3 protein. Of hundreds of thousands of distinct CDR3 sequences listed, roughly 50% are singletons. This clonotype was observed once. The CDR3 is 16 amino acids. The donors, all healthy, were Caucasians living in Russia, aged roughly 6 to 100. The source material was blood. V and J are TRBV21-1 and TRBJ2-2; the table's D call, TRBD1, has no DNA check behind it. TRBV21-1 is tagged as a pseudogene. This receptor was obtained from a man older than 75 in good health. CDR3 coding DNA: TGTGCCAGCAGCAAAGGGGGCCAGGGTCACACCGGGGAGCTGTTTTTT. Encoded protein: CASSKGGQGHTGELFF.